In this sample, the clone carrying this TCR beta chain turned up many times. Its antigen is not known. These data are taken from a study of human T cells and chemical hapten exposure. TCRdb reanalysed the RACE reads using MiXCR and keeps one entry per CDR3 protein. Of 20,000 to 30,000 distinct CDR3 sequences listed, around 10% were seen once; the top ten hold approximately 7%. Germline V CDR1 and CDR2: SQVTM, ANQGSEA. The CDR3 covers 15 residues. V lost 5 bases and J 0 bases, leaving 14 bases between the germline ends. General study points: The formation of large CDR3 similarity clusters by expanded TCRs significantly exceeded that of controls.

The time point was: patch test 2, 6 weeks after DPC sensitization. As to treatment: therapeutic diphenylcyclopropenone sensitization with weekly scalp DPC. The chain is built from TRBV29-1 and TRBJ1-5; a possible D gene is TRBD1 (6 bases). Sequencing used whole blood, obtained in connection with sensitization to the hapten diphenylcyclopropenone (DPC). The clonotype originates from a man younger than 45 with alopecia areata. Some clones in this sample may be carry-over from other donors' samples. The CDR3 DNA reads as TGCAGCGTTTCAATCGGGGGCCGTAGCAATCAGCCCCAGCATTTT. This codes for CSVSIGGRSNQPQHF.